A selection of T cell receptor beta chains follows, all from one sample in a study of T cell repertoires in cytomegalovirus infection. TCRdb re-called the reads with MiXCR, one entry per CDR3 protein. The table lists 200,000 to 250,000 distinct CDR3 sequences, roughly an eighth of them singletons. The specimen was PBMCs. The receptors originated from a human donor in good health (CMV status not recorded). Some clones in this sample may be carry-over from other donors' samples. Each CDR3 is given with its conserved first and last residue. Each record gives: clone size, J gene, V gene, D gene, CDR3 DNA, CDR3 protein. D genes are given only for firm matches. Only some rows state a clone size, as once, few, many or a class for expanded clones.

>many|TRBJ2-7|TRBV6-5|NA
TGTGCCAGCAGTAGTGGACCGGGGGAGCAGTACTTC
CASSSGPGEQYF
>few|TRBJ2-1|TRBV11-2|NA
TGTGCCAGCAGCTTAGGATTTTCCTACAATGAGCAGTTCTTC
CASSLGFSYNEQFF
>NA|TRBJ2-2|TRBV29-1|NA
TGCAGCGTTGAGAAGAGTTCAACCGGGGAGCTGTTTTTT
CSVEKSSTGELFF
>many|TRBJ1-1|TRBV7-2|NA
TGTGCCAGCAGCTTAACGGAATTCACTGAAGCTTTCTTT
CASSLTEFTEAFF
>few|TRBJ1-1|TRBV12-3/TRBV12-4|NA
TGTGCCAGCAGTTTGATCTACACTGAAGCTTTCTTT
CASSLIYTEAFF
>many|TRBJ1-5|TRBV7-2|NA
TGTGCCAGCAGCACCGCAGGGGGCAATCAGCCCCAGCATTTT
CASSTAGGNQPQHF
>many|TRBJ1-1|TRBV12-3/TRBV12-4|NA
TGTGCCAGCAAAAGTTTGGGGTCGAGCACTGAAGCTTTCTTT
CASKSLGSSTEAFF
>few|TRBJ2-3|TRBV5-1|NA
TGCGCCAGCAGCTTGGTCCCCGGGACTAGCACAGATACGCAGTATTTT
CASSLVPGTSTDTQYF
>NA|TRBJ2-7|TRBV19|TRBD2
TGTGCCAGTAGGCCGACTAGCGGGAGGGTCTACGAGCAGTACTTC
CASRPTSGRVYEQYF
>many|TRBJ2-5|TRBV12-3/TRBV12-4|TRBD2
TGTGCCAGCCTGGCTAGCGGACAAGAGACCCAGTACTTC
CASLASGQETQYF